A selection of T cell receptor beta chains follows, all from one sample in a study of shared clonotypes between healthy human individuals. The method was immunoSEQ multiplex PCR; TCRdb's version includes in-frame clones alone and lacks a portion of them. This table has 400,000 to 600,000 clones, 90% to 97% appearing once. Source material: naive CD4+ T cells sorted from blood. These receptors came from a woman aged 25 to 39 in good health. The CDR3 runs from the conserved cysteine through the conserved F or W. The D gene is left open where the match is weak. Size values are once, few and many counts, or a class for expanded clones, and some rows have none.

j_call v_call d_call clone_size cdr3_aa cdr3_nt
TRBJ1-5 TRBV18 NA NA CASSPIGNQPQHF TGTGCCAGCTCACCAATAGGCAATCAGCCCCAGCATTTT
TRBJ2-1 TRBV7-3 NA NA CASSLRPRPSEQFF TGTGCCAGCAGCTTAAGGCCTAGGCCCAGTGAGCAGTTCTTC
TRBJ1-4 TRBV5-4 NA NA CASSRGTGPTNEKLFF TGTGCCAGCAGCAGGGGTACAGGGCCAACTAATGAAAAACTGTTTTTT
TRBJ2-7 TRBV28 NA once CASSGTPTYEQYF TGTGCCAGCAGTGGGACACCAACCTACGAGCAGTACTTC
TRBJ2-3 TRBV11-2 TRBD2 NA CASSLGTSGRETDTQYF TGTGCCAGCAGCTTAGGGACTAGCGGGAGGGAAACAGATACGCAGTATTTT
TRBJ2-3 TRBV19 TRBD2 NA CASSHFAGGVTDTQYF TGTGCCAGTAGTCACTTTGCGGGAGGGGTCACAGATACGCAGTATTTT
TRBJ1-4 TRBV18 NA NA CASSPRNTNEKLFF TGTGCCAGCTCACCTAGGAATACTAATGAAAAACTGTTTTTT
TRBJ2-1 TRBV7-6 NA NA CASSLGRSNEQFF TGTGCCAGCAGCTTAGGACGTAGCAATGAGCAGTTCTTC
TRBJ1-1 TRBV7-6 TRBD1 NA CASSLARTGKTTEAFF TGTGCCAGCAGCTTAGCCAGGACAGGGAAGACCACTGAAGCTTTCTTT
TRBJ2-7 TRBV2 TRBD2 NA CASSRLAGGTYEQYF TGTGCCAGCAGTCGTCTAGCGGGAGGGACCTACGAGCAGTACTTC
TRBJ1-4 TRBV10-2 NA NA CASSESIKTNEKLFF TGCGCCAGCAGTGAGTCGATTAAAACTAATGAAAAACTGTTTTTT
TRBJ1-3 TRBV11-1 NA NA CASSFPREISGNTIYF TGTGCCAGCAGCTTCCCCAGGGAGATTTCTGGAAACACCATATATTTT
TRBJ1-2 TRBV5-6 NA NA CASSVLTGSYGYTF TGTGCCAGCAGCGTACTCACTGGGTCCTATGGCTACACCTTC
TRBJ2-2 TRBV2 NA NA CASSGYRVWAGELFF TGTGCCAGCAGTGGATACAGGGTCTGGGCCGGGGAGCTGTTTTTT
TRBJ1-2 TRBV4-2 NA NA CASSFETNYGYTF TGTGCCAGCAGCTTTGAAACTAACTATGGCTACACCTTC
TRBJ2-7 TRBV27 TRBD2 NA CASSLSHHILAGGEQYF TGTGCCAGCAGTTTATCCCATCACATACTAGCGGGAGGCGAGCAGTACTTC
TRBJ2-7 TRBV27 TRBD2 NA CASSSGTSGAEQYF TGTGCCAGCAGTTCTGGGACTAGCGGAGCCGAGCAGTACTTC
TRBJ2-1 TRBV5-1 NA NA CASSLGDLNEQFF TGCGCCAGCAGCTTGGGGGACTTGAATGAGCAGTTCTTC
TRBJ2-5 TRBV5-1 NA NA CASSFGARGVQETQYF TGCGCCAGCAGCTTCGGCGCTCGGGGCGTCCAAGAGACCCAGTACTTC
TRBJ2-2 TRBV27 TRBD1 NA CASRRIDRDTGELFF TGTGCCAGCAGGCGAATTGACAGGGACACCGGGGAGCTGTTTTTT
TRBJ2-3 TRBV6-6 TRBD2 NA CASRTSGSTDTQYF TGTGCCAGCCGGACTAGCGGAAGCACAGATACGCAGTATTTT
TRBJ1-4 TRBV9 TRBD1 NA CARNIRDRENKGPREKLFF TGTGCCAGAAATATCCGGGACAGGGAGAATAAGGGCCCTAGGGAAAAACTGTTTTTT
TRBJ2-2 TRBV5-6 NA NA CASSLGVPTGELFF TGTGCCAGCAGCTTGGGGGTTCCCACCGGGGAGCTGTTTTTT
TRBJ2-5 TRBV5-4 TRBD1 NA CASAPGRGETQYF TGTGCCAGCGCCCCCGGCAGGGGGGAGACCCAGTACTTC
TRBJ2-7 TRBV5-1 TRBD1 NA CASRGQGGAPGEQYF TGCGCCAGCAGAGGACAGGGGGGCGCTCCGGGGGAGCAGTACTTC
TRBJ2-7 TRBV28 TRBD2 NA CASGTSGSSPGYEQYF TGTGCCAGCGGGACTAGCGGGAGTAGTCCAGGGTACGAGCAGTACTTC
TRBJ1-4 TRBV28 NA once CASSLMGLDEKLFF TGTGCCAGCAGTTTGATGGGGCTTGATGAAAAACTGTTTTTT
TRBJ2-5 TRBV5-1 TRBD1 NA CASSLKRDSQPYQETQYF TGCGCCAGCAGCTTGAAACGGGACAGCCAACCGTACCAAGAGACCCAGTACTTC
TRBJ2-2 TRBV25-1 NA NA CASMADTGELFF TGTGCCAGCATGGCGGACACCGGGGAGCTGTTTTTT
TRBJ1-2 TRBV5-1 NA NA CASSLTLSEGYTF TGCGCCAGCAGCTTGACGTTATCTGAAGGCTACACCTTC
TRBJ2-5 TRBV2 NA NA CASSGRRETQYF TGTGCCAGCAGTGGCAGGCGAGAGACCCAGTACTTC
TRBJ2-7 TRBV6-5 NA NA CASSAQGLYEQYF TGTGCCAGCAGTGCACAGGGTCTTTACGAGCAGTACTTC
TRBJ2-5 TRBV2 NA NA CASSGTFQETQYF TGTGCCAGCAGCGGGACGTTCCAAGAGACCCAGTACTTC
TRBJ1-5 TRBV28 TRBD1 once CASSSTGAELPQHF TGTGCCAGCAGTTCAACAGGGGCGGAGTTGCCCCAGCATTTT
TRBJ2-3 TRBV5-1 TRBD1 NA CASRSGTGNTDTQYF TGCGCCAGCAGGTCCGGGACAGGGAACACAGATACGCAGTATTTT
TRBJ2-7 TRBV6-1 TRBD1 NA CASSDGGTGEGEQYF TGTGCCAGCAGTGACGGGGGGACAGGGGAAGGCGAGCAGTACTTC
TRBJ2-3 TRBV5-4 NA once CASSLSGPTDTQYF TGTGCCAGCAGCTTGTCGGGACCAACAGATACGCAGTATTTT
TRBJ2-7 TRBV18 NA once CASSPRAYF TGTGCCAGCTCACCACGCGCCTACTTC
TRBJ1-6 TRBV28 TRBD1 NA CASSRGGRRGLSSPLHF TGTGCCAGCAGCCGTGGGGGTCGCAGGGGGCTGTCCTCACCCCTCCACTTT
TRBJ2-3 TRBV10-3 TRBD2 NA CAVGRAEDTQYF TGTGCCGTCGGGAGGGCTGAAGATACGCAGTATTTT